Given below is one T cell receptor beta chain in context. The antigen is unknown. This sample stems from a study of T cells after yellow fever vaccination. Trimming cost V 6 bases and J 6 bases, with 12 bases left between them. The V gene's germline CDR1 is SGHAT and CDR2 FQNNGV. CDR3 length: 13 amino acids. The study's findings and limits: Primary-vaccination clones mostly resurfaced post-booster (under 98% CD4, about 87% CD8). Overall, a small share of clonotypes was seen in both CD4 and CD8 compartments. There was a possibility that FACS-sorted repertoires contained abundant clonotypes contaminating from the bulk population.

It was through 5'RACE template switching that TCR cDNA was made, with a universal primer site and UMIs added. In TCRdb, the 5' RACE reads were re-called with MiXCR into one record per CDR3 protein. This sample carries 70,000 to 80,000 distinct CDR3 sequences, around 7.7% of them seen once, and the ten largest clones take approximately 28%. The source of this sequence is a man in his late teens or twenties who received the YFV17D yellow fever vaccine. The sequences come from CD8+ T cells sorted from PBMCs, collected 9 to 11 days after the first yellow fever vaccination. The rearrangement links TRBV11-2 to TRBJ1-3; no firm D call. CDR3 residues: CASSPGLVNTIYF. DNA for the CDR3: TGTGCCAGCAGTCCCGGACTCGTAAACACCATATATTTT.